These T cell receptor beta chains were read from a single sample in a study of blood T cell repertoires in COVID-19. The repertoire was sequenced with immunoSEQ multiplex PCR; TCRdb's copy has only in-frame clones and lacks some. The repertoire includes fewer than 50,000 clones, around 91% of them detected once, and under 30% sits in the top ten. The sequencing input was peripheral blood. These receptors originate from a man between 60 and 75 years old with active or convalescent COVID-19. Each CDR3 is given without its conserved first and last residue.

V gene	CDR3 protein
TRBV10-3	AISEFGRDPYGYT
TRBV3-1/TRBV3-2	ASSSQGANEKLF
TRBV11-2	ASSLETSGRAYEQF
TRBV11-1	ASSLWAGGPYEQY
TRBV28	ASGGTGTVLQETQY
TRBV4-1	ASSQERQGVRNIQY
TRBV6-5	ASSRTYQETQY
TRBV7-2	ASSLTGVQY
TRBV5-1	ASSLGQGGGQETQY
TRBV25-1	ASSASGRATGELF
TRBV5-1	ASSLAADRRGHGYT
TRBV30	AGDQGILLNSPLH
TRBV5-1	ASSRFLRKFTEKLF
TRBV5-6	ASSETGQKKQETQY
TRBV10-3	AISESLRQGRRVLVDEQF
TRBV19	ASSGPTGWSNEKLF
TRBV27	ASSLIGLAGSSYEQY
TRBV10-3	AISYPPGLAGYNEQF
TRBV7-8	ASSLERARTYEQY